This T cell receptor (beta chain) was captured by sequencing in a study of T cell responses to AZD1222 COVID-19 vaccine (dated by TCRdb to about 2021). With regard to the full study: AZD1222 recipients whose second dose came at about 4 weeks and those whose second dose came at about 12 weeks were combined into one group, since spike-specific TCR depth and breadth did not differ between the two schedules. Enrollment into the trials was organized by age into subgroups of 18-55, 56-69 and 70-plus years, and those subgroups contained roughly 150, 30 and 60 TCR-sequenced participants, respectively. TCR sequencing covered fewer than 250 trial participants: 200 to 220 given two doses of AZD1222 and around 26 given two doses of MenACWY control vaccine.

Sample time point, as interpreted from the label and publication: baseline before first vaccination. Vaccinee samples came from UK trials COV001 and COV002, including a single-blind randomized controlled phase 2/3 trial of AZD1222 (ChAdOx1 nCoV-19) in healthy adults. For TCRbeta chain sequencing, PBMC samples from trial participants were taken at day 0 and at day 28 after the second dose. Study-wide findings and limitations: Conclusions about previously exposed vaccinees were limited because only 6 or 7 AZD1222 recipients were SARS-CoV-2 seropositive at baseline. Participants were mostly white British, with more females than males. The authors suggested clonal diversity may have been underestimated. After two AZD1222 doses, spike-specific TCR breadth and depth were significantly higher than at day 0 and than in MenACWY recipients. The 56-69-year group was small, and its depth increase did not reach significance, likely because of low power. Because no day 14 peak-response samples were available, repertoires were characterized only after the peak T cell response. Reportedly, close to half of the unique spike-specific TCRs recognized epitopes lying outside the regions that are mutated in the B.1.351 and B.1.1.7 variants. The vaccine-associated CD4 TCRs covered the entire spike protein, and the dominant responses fell in regions 160-218 and 743-854.

The CDR3 regions of human TCRbeta chains were subjected to immunosequencing. For the original study's pipeline: TCRs in the repertoires were compared against a reference library of SARS-CoV-2-specific TCRs that had been generated with the MIRA antigen-specificity platform. Breadth was defined as the fraction of unique TCRs that were SARS-CoV-2-associated, and depth was defined as the fraction of total T cells that were SARS-CoV-2-associated. Using the MIRA data, every spike-specific TCR was mapped to the spike region that the TCR reacted to and assigned to either a CD4 or a CD8 class. Log10-transformed breadth and depth values were compared by one-way ANOVA with Sidak's multiple comparisons tests. TCRdb mirrors the immuneACCESS table, restricted to in-frame sequences. Some clones are absent from its copies; in checked studies, under half trace to an unresolved V gene, and the reason for the others is unknown. The DNA was the basis for D and trimming; V, J and clone size are from that table. For this sample the table gives 90,000 to 110,000 clones, of which around nine tenths were detected only once. More than 9% of the sample is taken by the ten largest.

On this clone: What this receptor recognizes is not known. Base qualities are not recorded, but no much larger clone differs from it by a single base.

The TCR comes from an adult in good health. Sequencing used peripheral blood, obtained on day 0 of AZD1222 vaccination.

The CDR3 sequence is CASSYLTAAGNTEAFF. The nucleotide sequence reads as follows: TGTGCCAGCAGTTACCTCACCGCGGCAGGGAACACTGAAGCTTTCTTT. The chain uses TRBV6-5 and TRBJ1-1, with no D gene named confidently. At the junction V is shortened by 2 bases and J by 1 base, with 14 bases in between. Based on the germline V gene, the CDR1 and CDR2 sequences are MNHEY and SVGAGI. Including the terminal cysteine and phenylalanine, the CDR3 comprises 16 residues. Of all the DNA, just the CDR3 is kept, 48 bases in frame from base 1.